Listed below are T cell receptor beta chains from one sample, sequenced in a study of HIV-infected patients and healthy controls. One entry per CDR3 protein, called by TCRdb with MiXCR from the 5' RACE reads. The repertoire holds about 63,000 distinct CDR3 sequences, with about 17% as singletons. Sample: CD4+ T cells from blood. The receptors were sampled from a human donor in good health. CDR3s include the opening cysteine and the closing phenylalanine or tryptophan. The D gene is left open where the match is weak. Clone size, where shown, is once, few, many, or a class for clones that have expanded.

d_call,clone_size,j_call,v_call,cdr3_nt,cdr3_aa
NA,NA,TRBJ2-4,TRBV6-1,TGTGCCAGCAGTGGAGGAGGCGCCAAAAACATTCAGTACTTC,CASSGGGAKNIQYF
NA,NA,TRBJ1-4,TRBV6-4,TGTGCCAGCAGTGTGTGGGCCGGTGAAAAACTGTTTTTT,CASSVWAGEKLFF
TRBD1,many,TRBJ1-6,TRBV5-5,TGTGCCAGCAGCTTGGAGACAGGGGACCTTGGTCCCCTCCACTTT,CASSLETGDLGPLHF
TRBD1,NA,TRBJ1-5,TRBV28,TGTGCCAGCAGTTTACCCGGACAGGGAGGTCAGCCCCAGCATTTT,CASSLPGQGGQPQHF
NA,few,TRBJ2-3,TRBV4-3,TGCGCCAGCAGCCAACGGGCGCTGGGAGGAGATACGCAGTATTTT,CASSQRALGGDTQYF
NA,few,TRBJ1-1,TRBV19,TGTGCCAGTAGTCAGGGCCGGGTCTTAGTGAACACTGAAGCTTTCTTT,CASSQGRVLVNTEAFF
TRBD2,few,TRBJ2-1,TRBV7-9,TGTGCCAGCAGCCCGCGGACTAGCGGGGGAAACAATGAGCAGTTCTTC,CASSPRTSGGNNEQFF
NA,many,TRBJ1-1,TRBV12-3/TRBV12-4,TGTGCCAGCAGTTTGGCTGGGGGGACTGAAGCTTTCTTT,CASSLAGGTEAFF
NA,few,TRBJ2-5,TRBV15,TGTGCCACCAGCAGAGATCTTGCGGCTAGCGAAGAGACCCAGTACTTC,CATSRDLAASEETQYF
NA,many,TRBJ2-5,TRBV7-6,TGTGCCAGCAGCTCGAGACAAGAGACCCAGTACTTC,CASSSRQETQYF
NA,few,TRBJ1-2,TRBV5-1,TGCGCCAGCAGCTTGGACGGGAACTATGGCTACACCTTC,CASSLDGNYGYTF
NA,NA,TRBJ1-1,TRBV12-3/TRBV12-4,TGTGCCAGCAGTTTAGAGAAGAGGGGAACCTACATGAACACTGAAGCTTTCTTT,CASSLEKRGTYMNTEAFF
NA,few,TRBJ2-1,TRBV5-1,TGCGCCAGCAGCCTGGAGGGCCGGCAGTTCTTC,CASSLEGRQFF
NA,NA,TRBJ1-1,TRBV7-9,TGTGCCAGCAGCTTCAGGCCCCCCATGAACACTGAAGCTTTCTTT,CASSFRPPMNTEAFF
NA,many,TRBJ2-7,TRBV18,TGTGCCAGCTCACGTTCTGCCGGAGGCGAGCAGTACTTC,CASSRSAGGEQYF
NA,many,TRBJ1-1,TRBV20-1,TGCAGTGCCAGAGAAGCTTTCTTT,CSAREAFF
TRBD2,many,TRBJ2-5,TRBV20-1,TGCAGTGCTAGAGGCGGGAGGGCAGGCGAGACCCAGTACTTC,CSARGGRAGETQYF
NA,NA,TRBJ1-2,TRBV19,TGTGCCAGTAGTAGAACACCGCTCTCTAACTATGGCTACACCTTC,CASSRTPLSNYGYTF
NA,NA,TRBJ1-3,TRBV4-3,TGCGCCAGCAGCCAAGTCGGTTCAGGGTTTGGAAACACCATATATTTT,CASSQVGSGFGNTIYF
NA,NA,TRBJ1-3,TRBV18,TGTGCCAGCTCACCACTTAAAGTCGTTCTTTCAAGCTCTGGAAACACCATATATTTT,CASSPLKVVLSSSGNTIYF
NA,few,TRBJ1-5,TRBV30,TGTGCCTGGAGCGACAGGTGGGGCATCAATCAGCCCCAGCATTTT,CAWSDRWGINQPQHF
NA,few,TRBJ2-1,TRBV12-3/TRBV12-4,TGTGCCAGCAGCCCCCGGAAATCCTACAATGAGCAGTTCTTC,CASSPRKSYNEQFF
NA,medium-sized,TRBJ2-3,TRBV11-3,TGTGCCAGCAGCTTTCTGGCACGCACAGATACGCAGTATTTT,CASSFLARTDTQYF
NA,NA,TRBJ1-6,TRBV12-3/TRBV12-4,TGTGCCAGCAGTGGGACTCCCCACGGTAATTCACCCCTCCACTTT,CASSGTPHGNSPLHF
NA,NA,TRBJ2-7,TRBV12-3/TRBV12-4,TGTGCCAGCAGTCGCGGGGGCCCGAACGAGCAGTACTTC,CASSRGGPNEQYF
NA,NA,TRBJ1-1,TRBV20-1,TGCAGTGCATCCCATCCGAGACAGGCTAACACTGAAGCTTTCTTT,CSASHPRQANTEAFF
TRBD2,few,TRBJ2-5,TRBV5-8,TGTGCCAGCAGCTTGGGACTAGCGGGGGGCGAGACCCAGTACTTC,CASSLGLAGGETQYF
NA,NA,TRBJ1-1,TRBV6-2/TRBV6-3,TGTGCCAGCAGTTACGGGTGGGACGGCACTGAAGCTTTCTTT,CASSYGWDGTEAFF
NA,NA,TRBJ2-5,TRBV7-2,TGTGCCAGCAGCTCCCCACCGCGCACGGAGACCCAGTACTTC,CASSSPPRTETQYF
NA,NA,TRBJ1-1,TRBV5-1,TGCGCCAGCAGCTTGGATTATCGGGGGTCGGGCACTGAAGCTTTCTTT,CASSLDYRGSGTEAFF
TRBD1,NA,TRBJ2-7,TRBV6-6,TGTGCCAGCAGCCGGGACAGCCTAGGAGAGCAGTACTTC,CASSRDSLGEQYF